The entry below gives a single T cell receptor beta chain sequence along with its context. The antigen is unknown. Using immunoSEQ multiplex PCR, the repertoire was profiled, and TCRdb retains in-frame clones only, with some absent. The sample carries approximately 2,300,000 clones, 80% to 95% recorded once. The data were obtained in a study of shared clonotypes between healthy human individuals. CDR1 GTSNPN and CDR2 SVGIG come from the germline V gene (reference sequence). V dropped 3 bases and J dropped 5; count of bases not matched to a gene: 2. This CDR3 has 13 amino acids. Study findings and constraints: A small donor pool kept down the genetic and exposure-history diversity that was represented.

The V call is TRBV30, the J call TRBJ2-7, with 12 bases fitting TRBD2. The receptor's source is a man aged 18 to 35 in good health. Some clones in this sample may be carry-over from other donors' samples. The material sequenced was naive CD4+ T cells from PBMCs. Subset reported: CD45RA+ positively selected. CDR3 coding DNA: TGTGCCTGGAGACTAGCGGGAGGCCACGAGCAGTACTTC. It codes for CAWRLAGGHEQYF.